The T cell receptor beta chain described here comes from a study of T cell responses to AZD1222 COVID-19 vaccine. Data came from immunoSEQ multiplex PCR; TCRdb stores just in-frame clones and leaves some out. The profile covers 130,000 to 150,000 clones, with 80% to 90% appearing a single time and around 1.5% taken by the ten largest. Germline CDR1 reads SGHDT; CDR2 reads YYEEEE. The CDR3 is made up of 15 amino acids. J gave up 3 bases and V 4 bases, and 5 bases lay outside the gene matches. The receptor was derived from an adult in good health. Sample: peripheral blood, taken on day 0 of AZD1222 vaccination. V gene TRBV5-6 combines with J gene TRBJ1-4; 8 bases line up with TRBD1. The CDR3 here is CASSGQGAANEKLFF. CDR3 bases: TGTGCCAGCAGCGGTCAGGGGGCGGCTAATGAAAAACTGTTTTTT.